A single sample gave rise to the 30 T cell receptor beta chains below, sequenced in a study of cytomegalovirus exposure and HLA in healthy donors (dated by TCRdb to the late 2010s). Library construction relied on the immunoSEQ multiplex PCR assay. Here the immuneACCESS table is served through TCRdb, limited to in-frame sequences with V and J called. Missing clones are a known gap in these copies; in checked studies unresolved V genes cover under half, and the rest lacks a known reason. Present in this sample are tens of thousands of clones, 85% to 95% of which were seen just once. The ten biggest clones cover roughly 1.6% of the sample. Sequencing input: PBMCs. All receptors come from a man younger than 35 in good health and CMV-seropositive.

The chain uses TRBV19 and TRBJ1-2, with a tentative D call TRBD1 (5 bases). The germline V gene encodes CDR1 LNHDA and CDR2 SQIVND (reference sequence). Trimming left V 3 bases short and J 2 bases short, with 10 bases between. This CDR3 region has 14 residues. The CDR3 here is CASSMGPTNYGYTF. The CDR3, as DNA: TGTGCCAGTAGTATGGGGCCCACGAACTATGGCTACACCTTC.

The V call is TRBV5-5, the J call TRBJ2-7, with D possibly matching TRBD1 (6 bases). V was shortened by 4 bases and J by 3 bases, with 14 bases between the two germline ends. Germline-derived CDR1 and CDR2 are SGHKS and YYEKEE (reference sequence). The CDR3 loop spans 14 amino acids. In DNA, the CDR3 is TGTGCCAGCAGCCGCCGGGACACCGGCTACGAGCAGTACTTC. Residues: CASSRRDTGYEQYF.

This chain connects TRBV27 to TRBJ1-5; weak D call: TRBD1 (5 bases). Trimming removed 3 bases at V and 5 bases at J, with 11 bases between. The CDR3 covers 14 residues. Germline assignment: CDR1 MNHEY and CDR2 SMNVEV (reference sequence). The CDR3 sequence is CASSFGGIDQPQHF. Written as DNA, the CDR3 is TGTGCCAGCAGTTTCGGGGGGATAGATCAGCCCCAGCATTTT.

The gene calls are TRBV5-4 and TRBJ2-3, with 11 positions matching TRBD2. The germline gives CDR1 SGHNT, CDR2 YYREEE (reference sequence). The CDR3 contains 16 residues. V shed 1 base and J 5 bases; nucleotides not matched to a gene: 6. CDR3 sequence (DNA): TGTGCCAGCAGCTTGACTAGCGGGAGCGGGAAAGATACGCAGTATTTT. This encodes CASSLTSGSGKDTQYF.

The rearrangement uses TRBV5-1 and TRBJ1-4, with unresolved D. This CDR3 has 15 amino acids. CDR1 is SGHRS and CDR2 is YFSETQ in the germline V gene. The V gene lost 0 bases and the J gene lost 7 bases, with 13 bases spanning the gap. The CDR3 sequence is CASSLVGSQGEKLFF. The CDR3 nucleotides read TGCGCCAGCAGCTTGGTCGGGTCGCAAGGTGAAAAACTGTTTTTT.

The chain recombines TRBV27 with TRBJ2-5; TRBD2 is a possible D gene (5 bases). V was cut by 0 bases and J by 4 bases, with 15 bases left in between. The CDR3 loop spans 16 amino acids. CDR1 is MNHEY and CDR2 is SMNVEV in the germline V gene (reference sequence). The CDR3 loop reads CASSLSPRVVVETQYF. CDR3 nucleotides: TGTGCCAGCAGTTTATCGCCGAGGGTGGTCGTAGAGACCCAGTACTTC.

The gene calls are TRBV7-9 and TRBJ2-5, with 11 bases lining up with TRBD2. CDR3 length equals 14 residues. The V and J ends lost 2 bases and 4 bases, in that order; junction bases with no gene match: 0. CDR1 is SEHNR and CDR2 is FQNEAQ in the germline V gene (reference sequence). The CDR3 spells CASSLTSGRETQYF. The CDR3 DNA sequence: TGTGCCAGCAGCTTAACTAGCGGGAGAGAGACCCAGTACTTC.

The rearrangement links TRBV19 to TRBJ2-6; 7 nucleotides match TRBD1. Trimming took 6 bases from V and 2 from J; bases not matched to a gene: 4. Germline V lookup: CDR1 LNHDA, CDR2 SQIVND (reference sequence). This CDR3 has 15 amino acids. In DNA, the CDR3 is TGTGCCAGTAGATCTCAGGGGGCTGGGGCCAACGTCCTGACTTTC. Its translation: CASRSQGAGANVLTF.

V and J are TRBV5-1 and TRBJ1-2; 8 bases are shared with TRBD1. There are 15 residues in the CDR3. In germline, CDR1 is SGHRS, CDR2 YFSETQ. V shed 0 bases, J shed 0 bases, and the junction held 1 base outside the gene matches. In nucleotides, the CDR3 is TGCGCCAGCAGCTTGGAGACAGGGGCTAACTATGGCTACACCTTC. Translated, it gives CASSLETGANYGYTF.

This clone was found once. The rearrangement uses TRBV2 and TRBJ2-7; 7 nucleotides match TRBD2. Germline CDR1 and CDR2: SNHLY and FYNNEI. The CDR3 loop spans 17 amino acids. V gave up 7 bases and J gave up 3 bases; unmatched junction bases: 18. The CDR3 sequence: CASTEGRAGSRYYEQYF. The CDR3 DNA sequence: TGTGCCAGCACCGAAGGGAGGGCGGGATCAAGGTACTACGAGCAGTACTTC.

The chain is built from TRBV5-5 and TRBJ2-5; perhaps TRBD1 as D (5 bases). The CDR3 spans 14 residues. The V end lost 4 bases, the J end lost 1 base, and 11 bases lay between the germline ends. Per germline, CDR1 SGHKS and CDR2 YYEKEE (reference sequence). The CDR3 is CASSRQLIQETQYF. The CDR3 DNA sequence: TGTGCCAGCAGCCGACAGCTAATCCAAGAGACCCAGTACTTC.

This clone occurred once. The chain uses TRBV5-1 and TRBJ1-1, with a weak D call TRBD1 (5 bases). From germline, CDR1 is SGHRS and CDR2 YFSETQ. The CDR3 contains 16 residues. V was pared by 4 bases and J by 4 bases, with 20 bases between. CDR3 nucleotide sequence: TGCGCCAGCAGCACCGCGGGGCAATGGGGAGGCACTGAAGCTTTCTTT. It is translated as CASSTAGQWGGTEAFF.

This sequence joins TRBV30 and TRBJ2-7; a possible D gene is TRBD2 (6 bases). Trimming left V 0 bases short and J 6 bases short, with 12 bases between. Germline values: CDR1 GTSNPN, CDR2 SVGIG (reference sequence). The CDR3 is 13 amino acids. This CDR3 is CAWSVVGGVEQYF. The DNA of the CDR3 is TGTGCCTGGAGTGTAGTCGGCGGGGTCGAGCAGTACTTC.

This sequence joins TRBV9 and TRBJ1-1; TRBD1 agrees at 12 bases. V dropped 3 bases and J dropped 11; count of bases not matched to a gene: 5. Germline values: CDR1 SGDLS, CDR2 YYNGEE. The CDR3 has 13 residues. The CDR3: CASSGGDRGQAFF. In DNA, the CDR3 is TGTGCCAGCAGCGGAGGGGACAGGGGGCAGGCTTTCTTT.

V and J are TRBV30 and TRBJ2-5; 7 nucleotides agree with TRBD1. The length of the CDR3 is 14 residues. With V trimmed by 5 bases and J by 4 bases, 10 bases remained unmatched. Germline-derived CDR1 and CDR2 are GTSNPN and SVGIG (reference sequence). The DNA for the CDR3 is TGTGCCTGGGCTACGACAGGGAGCGGAGAGACCCAGTACTTC. This translates into CAWATTGSGETQYF.

The chain is built from TRBV6-5 and TRBJ2-5; perhaps TRBD2 as D (6 bases). The CDR3 extends over 15 amino acids. CDR1 and CDR2 (germline): MNHEY, SVGAGI. The germline V and J ends were trimmed by 0 bases and 2 bases, with 10 bases remaining between them. CDR3 region: CASSYSGGSQETQYF. Written as DNA, the CDR3 is TGTGCCAGCAGTTACTCGGGGGGTTCTCAAGAGACCCAGTACTTC.

The V and J genes are TRBV4-2 and TRBJ1-4; D ambiguous. The CDR3 runs 17 residues. CDR1 and CDR2 (germline): LGHNA, YNFKEQ. The V gene lost 0 bases and the J gene lost 5 bases, with 16 bases spanning the gap. CDR3 nucleotide sequence: TGTGCCAGCAGCCAAGATCTTGCGGCAGACCTAAATGAAAAACTGTTTTTT. The encoded protein is CASSQDLAADLNEKLFF.

This clone was counted a few times. This chain connects TRBV6-5 to TRBJ2-6; no firm D call. V shed 5 bases and J shed 0 bases, with 5 bases lying between them. From germline, CDR1 is MNHEY and CDR2 SVGAGI. The CDR3 runs 14 residues. The CDR3 region is CASSELSGANVLTF. The CDR3 DNA follows: TGTGCCAGCAGTGAACTCTCTGGGGCCAACGTCCTGACTTTC.

The chain combines TRBV5-4 with TRBJ1-1; D unclear. The ends were cut back, 0 bases at V and 1 base at J, with 7 bases in the middle. The CDR3 runs to 14 residues. Germline lookup yields CDR1 SGHNT and CDR2 YYREEE (reference sequence). CDR3 nucleotide sequence: TGTGCCAGCAGCTTGGGGAGGAGGAACACTGAAGCTTTCTTT. This sequence encodes CASSLGRRNTEAFF.

The rearrangement joins TRBV2 to TRBJ2-5; 7 bases map to TRBD1. V was pared by 7 bases and J by 4 bases, with 12 bases of the junction left unmatched. Germline assignment: CDR1 SNHLY and CDR2 FYNNEI. The CDR3 consists of 15 residues. The CDR3 sequence: CASTPLEGAPETQYF. CDR3 in DNA: TGTGCCAGCACCCCCCTTGAGGGGGCTCCAGAGACCCAGTACTTC.

V and J are TRBV28 and TRBJ2-7, with unresolved D. The V end lost 2 bases, the J end lost 0 bases, and 11 bases lay between the germline ends. The CDR3 runs 15 residues. The germline CDR1 and CDR2 sequences are MDHEN and SYDVKM. The CDR3 sequence: CASSLSQASSYEQYF. CDR3 DNA: TGTGCCAGCAGTTTAAGTCAGGCCTCCTCCTACGAGCAGTACTTC.

The J gene is TRBJ1-4, the V gene TRBV19; D is possibly TRBD1 (5 bases). Germline V gene data show CDR1 as LNHDA and CDR2 as SQIVND (reference sequence). V lost 8 bases, J lost 11 bases, and 24 bases lay in between. The CDR3 loop spans 15 amino acids. The CDR3 loop is CASRGRAGPVGKLFF. CDR3 coding DNA: TGTGCCAGTCGGGGGAGGGCAGGGCCGGTAGGGAAACTGTTTTTT.

The chain links TRBV6-1 to TRBJ1-4, with 7 bases lining up with TRBD1. Germline trimming cut 4 bases from V and 5 bases from J; bases unmatched to any gene: 4. The CDR3 is made up of 14 amino acids. Looked up from germline, CDR1 is MNHNS and CDR2 is SASEGT. The DNA of the CDR3 is TGTGCCAGCAGTGGGACAGGAATGAATGAAAAACTGTTTTTT. This codes for CASSGTGMNEKLFF.

This clone has a handful of counts. V gene TRBV28 combines with J gene TRBJ2-7, with D tentatively TRBD1 (5 bases). The CDR3 spans 14 residues. Looked up from germline, CDR1 is MDHEN and CDR2 is SYDVKM. V lost 3 bases to trimming and J lost 0 bases, with 9 bases between them. The CDR3 DNA is TGTGCCAGCAGTTTTGGGGCCTTCTCCTACGAGCAGTACTTC. Protein: CASSFGAFSYEQYF.

The rearrangement links TRBV2 to TRBJ2-5; possible D gene TRBD1, 5 bases. Germline V CDR1 and CDR2: SNHLY, FYNNEI. Trimming took off 2 bases at V and 1 base at J, with 5 bases between the two ends. There are 13 residues in the CDR3. CDR3 in amino acids: CASSEQGQETQYF. The CDR3 DNA reads as TGTGCCAGCAGTGAACAGGGCCAAGAGACCCAGTACTTC.

CDR3 DNA sequence: TGTGCCAGCAGCGTAGGAGGAGGGAGGGCGTCTAATGAAAAACTGTTTTTT. Its protein is CASSVGGGRASNEKLFF. This sequence joins TRBV9 and TRBJ1-4; D unresolved. V lost 0 bases and J lost 3, with 15 bases in between. Germline CDR1 is SGDLS and CDR2 is YYNGEE. The CDR3 spans 17 residues.

This chain joins TRBV27 and TRBJ2-3; D is possibly TRBD1 (5 bases). The V end lost 5 bases, the J end lost 0 bases, and 9 bases lay between the germline ends. CDR3 length equals 14 residues. Per the germline V gene, CDR1 is MNHEY and CDR2 is SMNVEV (reference sequence). In DNA, the CDR3 is TGTGCCAGCAGTCCTCGACAGAGCACAGATACGCAGTATTTT. Translated: CASSPRQSTDTQYF.

V usage is TRBV1 and J usage is TRBJ2-1; TRBD2 reflects the table's D call only, with no check against the DNA. TRBV1 is a recognized pseudogene. This CDR3 is 13 amino acids long. CDR3 sequence (DNA): TGCACCAGCAGTCAGGCTAGCGTCTGTGAGCAGTTCTTC. Its translation: CTSSQASVCEQFF.

The chain joins TRBV27 to TRBJ2-2, with 10 bases lining up with TRBD2. CDR1 MNHEY and CDR2 SMNVEV come from the germline V gene (reference sequence). This CDR3 has 17 residues. J gave up 5 bases and V 5 bases, and 11 bases lay outside the gene matches. CDR3 DNA sequence: TGTGCCAGCAGTCCAACAGCGGGAGGGCCTATAACCGGGGAGCTGTTTTTT. It encodes CASSPTAGGPITGELFF.

DNA of the CDR3: TGTGCCTGGACATATAGCGGGACTAGTGATGGAGGGGAGCTGTTTTTT. Residues: CAWTYSGTSDGGELFF. This rearrangement joins TRBV30 to TRBJ2-2; TRBD2 matches 8 bases. V was clipped by 4 bases and J by 8 bases; unmatched bases: 15. CDR1 is GTSNPN, CDR2 SVGIG, per germline (reference sequence). The CDR3 totals 16 residues. The variable domain in full, with the rest retrieved from reference TRBV30 and TRBJ2-2, is SQTIHQWPATLVQPVGSPLSLECTVEGTSNPNLYWYRQAAGRGLQLLFYSVGIGQISSEVPQNLSASRPQDRQFILSSKKLLLSDSGFYLCAWTYSGTSDGGELFFGEGSRLTVL.